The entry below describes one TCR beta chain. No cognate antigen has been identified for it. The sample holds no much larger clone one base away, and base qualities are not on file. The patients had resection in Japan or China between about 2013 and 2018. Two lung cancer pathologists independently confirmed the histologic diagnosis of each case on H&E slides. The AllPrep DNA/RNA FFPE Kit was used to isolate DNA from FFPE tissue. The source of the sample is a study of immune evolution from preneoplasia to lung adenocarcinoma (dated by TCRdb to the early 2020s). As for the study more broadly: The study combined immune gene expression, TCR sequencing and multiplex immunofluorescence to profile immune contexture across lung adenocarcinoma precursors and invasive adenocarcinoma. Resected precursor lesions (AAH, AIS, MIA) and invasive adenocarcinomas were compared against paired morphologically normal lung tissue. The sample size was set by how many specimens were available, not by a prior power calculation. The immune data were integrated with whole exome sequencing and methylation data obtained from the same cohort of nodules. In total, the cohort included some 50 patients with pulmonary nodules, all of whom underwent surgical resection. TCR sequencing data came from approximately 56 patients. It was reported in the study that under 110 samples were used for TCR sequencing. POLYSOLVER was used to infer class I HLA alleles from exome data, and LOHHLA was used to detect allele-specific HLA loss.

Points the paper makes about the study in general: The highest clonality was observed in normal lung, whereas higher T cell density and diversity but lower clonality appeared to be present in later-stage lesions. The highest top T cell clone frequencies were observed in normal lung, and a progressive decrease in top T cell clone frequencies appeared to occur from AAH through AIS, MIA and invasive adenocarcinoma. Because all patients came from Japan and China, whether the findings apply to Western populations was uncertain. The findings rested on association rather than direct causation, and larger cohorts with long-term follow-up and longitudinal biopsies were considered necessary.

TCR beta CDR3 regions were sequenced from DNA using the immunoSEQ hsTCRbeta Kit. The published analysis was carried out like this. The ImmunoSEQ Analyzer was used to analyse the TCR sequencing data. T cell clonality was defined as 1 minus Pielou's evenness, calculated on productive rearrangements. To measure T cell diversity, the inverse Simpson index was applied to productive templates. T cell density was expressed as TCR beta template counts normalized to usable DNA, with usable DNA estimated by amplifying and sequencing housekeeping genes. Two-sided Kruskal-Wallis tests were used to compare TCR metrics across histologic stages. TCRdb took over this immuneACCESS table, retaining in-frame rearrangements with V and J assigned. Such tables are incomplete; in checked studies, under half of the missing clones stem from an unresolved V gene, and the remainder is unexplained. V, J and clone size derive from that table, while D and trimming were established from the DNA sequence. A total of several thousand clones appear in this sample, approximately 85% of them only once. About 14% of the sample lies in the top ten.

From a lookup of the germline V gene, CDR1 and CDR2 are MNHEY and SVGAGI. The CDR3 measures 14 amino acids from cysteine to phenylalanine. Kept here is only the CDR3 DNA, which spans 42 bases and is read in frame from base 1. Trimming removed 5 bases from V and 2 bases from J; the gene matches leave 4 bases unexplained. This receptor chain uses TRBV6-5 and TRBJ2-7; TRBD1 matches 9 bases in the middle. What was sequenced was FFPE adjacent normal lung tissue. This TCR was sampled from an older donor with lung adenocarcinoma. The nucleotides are TGTGCCAGCAGTAGGGACAGGGCTACCTACGAGCAGTACTTC. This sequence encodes CASSRDRATYEQYF.